This entry lists 27 T cell receptor beta chains sequenced from one sample in a study of T cell responses to AZD1222 COVID-19 vaccine. The data were produced by immunoSEQ multiplex PCR, yet TCRdb's version contains in-frame clones alone and is incomplete. The sample has about 160,000 clones; 90% are singletons. Sequencing used peripheral blood, obtained 28 days after the second AZD1222 dose. The receptors were sampled from an adult who received the AZD1222 COVID-19 vaccine.

The chain combines TRBV7-9 with TRBJ2-7; 9 bases line up with TRBD1. V shed 4 bases, J shed 5 bases, and the junction held 6 bases outside the gene matches. The germline CDR1 and CDR2 sequences are SEHNR and FQNEAQ (reference sequence). There are 14 residues in the CDR3. The CDR3 DNA sequence: TGTGCCAGCAGCTCGGGACAGGGAGCCCACGAGCAGTACTTC. Translation: CASSSGQGAHEQYF.

This clone was observed a single time. The chain links TRBV5-1 to TRBJ1-6, with D uncertain. Germline CDR1 and CDR2: SGHRS and YFSETQ. The ends were cut back, 0 bases at V and 0 bases at J, with 16 bases in the middle. The length of the CDR3 is 19 residues. The CDR3 DNA reads as TGCGCCAGCAGCTTGGGGGCCCGTCTTAGGGACTCCTATAATTCACCCCTCCACTTT. Its translation is CASSLGARLRDSYNSPLHF.

This clone was recorded a few times. In DNA, the CDR3 is TGTGCCAGCAGCTTAGCGAGCGGCTACGAGCAGTACTTC. It is translated as CASSLASGYEQYF. The rearrangement joins TRBV11-2 to TRBJ2-7; the D gene is possibly TRBD2 (5 bases). Germline CDR1 reads SGHAT; CDR2 reads FQNNGV. CDR3 length: 13 amino acids. V lost 1 base and J 3 bases, leaving 7 bases between the germline ends.

This rearrangement joins TRBV13 to TRBJ2-1, with TRBD1 matching over 7 bases. The J segment lost 1 base and the V segment lost 4 bases, leaving 10 bases of the junction unmatched. Germline CDR1 reads PRHDT; CDR2 reads FYEKMQ (reference sequence). The CDR3 runs to 17 residues. This CDR3 is CASSSSEGAVSYNEQFF. The CDR3 nucleotides are TGTGCCAGCAGCTCCTCCGAGGGGGCTGTTTCCTACAATGAGCAGTTCTTC.

V is TRBV10-2 and J is TRBJ1-1; D may be TRBD1 (5 bases). There are 15 residues in the CDR3. The germline V and J ends were trimmed by 5 bases and 0 bases, with 13 bases remaining between them. The germline CDR1 and CDR2 sequences are WSHSY and SAAADI. The CDR3 protein is CASSWQGGMNTEAFF. The CDR3, as DNA: TGCGCCAGCAGTTGGCAGGGTGGAATGAACACTGAAGCTTTCTTT.

This clone was observed once. The chain couples TRBV11-2 to TRBJ2-7, with TRBD1 matching over 10 bases. The germline CDR1 and CDR2 sequences are SGHAT and FQNNGV. Trimming cost V 5 bases and J 5 bases; bases outside gene matches: 9. The CDR3 covers 15 residues. The CDR3 region is CASSPPGTGANEQYF. CDR3 nucleotides: TGTGCCAGCAGCCCTCCCGGGACAGGGGCCAACGAGCAGTACTTC.

The CDR3 is CAWRGRMNTEAFF. In DNA, the CDR3 is TGTGCCTGGAGGGGACGGATGAACACTGAAGCTTTCTTT. The chain recombines TRBV30 with TRBJ1-1; D possibly corresponds to TRBD1 (5 bases). CDR3 length: 13 amino acids. Germline CDR1 is GTSNPN and CDR2 is SVGIG (reference sequence). Trimming pared 3 bases from V and 0 bases from J, leaving 8 bases between.

The V call is TRBV27, the J call TRBJ1-1, with TRBD1 identical over 7 bases. J was trimmed by 8 bases and V by 1 base; bases with no gene match: 4. The CDR3 loop spans 13 amino acids. CDR1 and CDR2 from the germline V gene are MNHEY and SMNVEV (reference sequence). The CDR3 coding sequence is TGTGCCAGCAGTTTATACAGGGGAGGAGAAGCTTTCTTT. This gives the protein CASSLYRGGEAFF.

This chain joins TRBV6-1 and TRBJ2-3; maybe TRBD2 (5 bases). V lost 2 bases to trimming and J lost 4 bases, with 10 bases between them. This CDR3 is built from 14 residues. The germline CDR1 and CDR2 sequences are MNHNS and SASEGT. The CDR3 sequence is CASSEWEQADTQYF. Written as DNA, the CDR3 is TGTGCCAGCAGTGAATGGGAGCAGGCAGATACGCAGTATTTT.

This CDR3 reads CASSQENSRGIRYNEQFF. Here the CDR3 DNA reads TGTGCCAGCAGCCAAGAAAACTCGCGGGGGATCCGCTACAATGAGCAGTTCTTC. J is TRBJ2-1 and V is TRBV13, with 7 bases lining up with TRBD2. This CDR3 spans 18 amino acids. The V gene end was trimmed by 5 bases and the J gene end by 3 bases; junction bases not matched to a gene: 16. Germline V CDR1 and CDR2: PRHDT, FYEKMQ (reference sequence).

With respect to this clone: The same CDR3 is also encoded by other DNA sequences in this sample. The V and J genes are TRBV20-1 and TRBJ2-1, with D perhaps matching TRBD1 or TRBD2 (5 bases each). V was pared by 3 bases and J by 3 bases, with 15 bases between. Germline V gives CDR1 DFQATT, CDR2 SNEGSKA (reference sequence). The CDR3 totals 15 residues. Here the CDR3 reads CSASETGRDYNEQFF. The CDR3 DNA reads as TGCAGTGCTAGTGAGACGGGACGAGACTACAATGAGCAGTTCTTC.

The J gene is TRBJ2-1, the V gene TRBV5-4, with 8 positions matching TRBD2. Trimming at V came to 3 bases and at J to 5 bases, leaving 7 bases not matched to a gene. CDR1 SGHNT and CDR2 YYREEE come from the germline V gene (reference sequence). The CDR3 sequence is 15 residues long. The CDR3 bases are TGTGCCAGCAGCTCCGGGACTAGTTTTAACAATGAGCAGTTCTTC. This sequence encodes CASSSGTSFNNEQFF. Full variable domain (outside the CDR3, taken from reference TRBV5-4 and TRBJ2-1): ETGVTQSPTHLIKTRGQQVTLRCSSQSGHNTVSWYQQALGQGPQFIFQYYREEENGRGNFPPRFSGLQFPNYSSELNVNALELDDSALYLCASSSGTSFNNEQFFGPGTRLTVL.

This clone was observed once. The chain couples TRBV24-1 to TRBJ2-3; D might be TRBD2 (6 bases). V gave up 3 bases and J gave up 10 bases, with 16 bases separating them. The CDR3 is 14 amino acids. Germline V gene data show CDR1 as KGHDR and CDR2 as SFDVKD. The CDR3 sequence is CATSDPGLGNSQYF. The CDR3 DNA follows: TGTGCCACCAGTGATCCGGGACTGGGAAACTCGCAGTATTTT.

V usage is TRBV11-2 and J usage is TRBJ2-1, with 9 bases identical to TRBD2. This CDR3 is built from 16 residues. V was pared by 4 bases and J by 6 bases, with 10 bases of the junction left unmatched. The germline CDR1 and CDR2 sequences are SGHAT and FQNNGV. CDR3 nucleotide sequence: TGTGCCAGCAGCTCACCACTCAGCGGGGGGTCCAATGAGCAGTTCTTC. This encodes CASSSPLSGGSNEQFF.

This rearrangement joins TRBV25-1 to TRBJ1-2, with D unresolved. This CDR3 spans 13 amino acids. Trimming cost V 1 base and J 5 bases, with 8 bases left between them. Germline CDR1 is MGHDK and CDR2 is SYGVNS. In DNA form, the CDR3 reads TGTGCCAGCAGTGAATCGGGCGGATATGGCTACACCTTC. It is translated as CASSESGGYGYTF.

The V gene is TRBV7-7, the J gene TRBJ2-5; TRBD1 matches 8 bases. The V and J ends lost 5 bases and 5 bases, in that order; junction bases with no gene match: 7. Germline V gene sequence: CDR1 SSHAT, CDR2 FNYEAQ (reference sequence). There are 14 residues in the CDR3. In DNA, the CDR3 is TGTGCCAGCAGCCCTGGGACAGGCAAGGAGACCCAGTACTTC. This sequence encodes CASSPGTGKETQYF.

This clone was observed a handful of times. V usage is TRBV7-2 and J usage is TRBJ2-5; 10 nucleotides line up with TRBD2. Unmatched junction bases numbered 5, after V lost 5 bases and J lost 5 bases. This CDR3 region has 14 residues. Germline V gene sequence: CDR1 SGHTA, CDR2 FQGNSA. CDR3: CASSPLAGMETQYF. CDR3 coding DNA: TGTGCCAGCAGCCCACTAGCGGGGATGGAGACCCAGTACTTC. The full variable domain, with the rest looked up from reference TRBV7-2 and TRBJ2-5, is GAGVSQSPSNKVTEKGKDVELRCDPISGHTALYWYRQSLGQGLEFLIYFQGNSAPDKSGLPSDRFSAERTGGSVSTLTIQRTQQEDSAVYLCASSPLAGMETQYFGPGTRLLVL.

The rearrangement joins TRBV11-3 to TRBJ2-1; the D gene is possibly TRBD2 (5 bases). The V gene lost 2 bases and the J gene lost 9 bases, with 11 bases spanning the gap. The CDR3 covers 13 residues. Germline assignment: CDR1 SGHNT and CDR2 YENEEA. In nucleotides, the CDR3 is TGTGCCAGCAGCTTATCCCCCGGGATTGAGCAGTTCTTC. Protein sequence: CASSLSPGIEQFF.

The chain uses TRBV5-6 and TRBJ2-7; 7 nucleotides match TRBD1. The germline gives CDR1 SGHDT, CDR2 YYEEEE. The CDR3 runs 15 residues. J lost 2 bases, V lost 6 bases, and 11 bases had no gene match. The CDR3 sequence is CASTPPGQTTYEQYF. The CDR3 nucleotides read TGTGCCAGCACGCCACCGGGACAGACCACCTACGAGCAGTACTTC.

The DNA for the CDR3 is TGTGCCACCAGTGACGCACTAGCGGGAGACTACAATGAGCAGTTCTTC. The encoded protein is CATSDALAGDYNEQFF. The genes are TRBV24-1 and TRBJ2-1; 11 bases agree with TRBD2. The V gene's germline CDR1 is KGHDR and CDR2 SFDVKD. CDR3 length: 16 residues. The ends lost 4 bases at V and 3 bases at J; junction bases unmatched: 4.

This chain joins TRBV2 and TRBJ1-2; 9 positions match TRBD1. The CDR3 runs to 16 residues. Germline-derived CDR1 and CDR2 are SNHLY and FYNNEI. V lost 2 bases, J lost 0 bases, and 4 bases stayed unmatched. This chain's CDR3 is CASSEFRQGANYGYTF. The CDR3 bases are TGTGCCAGCAGTGAATTCAGACAGGGGGCTAACTATGGCTACACCTTC.

V is TRBV5-4 and J is TRBJ2-2; 11 positions agree with TRBD2. Trimming at V came to 2 bases and at J to 2 bases, leaving 2 bases not matched to a gene. The CDR3 is 16 residues long. Germline V lookup: CDR1 SGHNT, CDR2 YYREEE (reference sequence). This chain's CDR3 is CASSFGLAGNTGELFF. Here the CDR3 DNA reads TGTGCCAGCAGCTTCGGACTAGCGGGTAACACCGGGGAGCTGTTTTTT.

V and J are TRBV6-6 and TRBJ1-1, with a tentative D call TRBD1 (6 bases). The CDR3 consists of 17 residues. From germline, CDR1 is MNHNY and CDR2 SVGAGI (reference sequence). Between the trimmed V and J ends, which lost 5 bases and 4 bases, there was a span of 23 bases. The chain's CDR3 is CASSRQVGRWITTEAFF. For the CDR3, the DNA is TGTGCCAGCAGTCGACAGGTAGGCCGTTGGATCACCACTGAAGCTTTCTTT.

This sequence joins TRBV30 and TRBJ2-1; 8 bases agree with TRBD2. CDR1 and CDR2 (germline): GTSNPN, SVGIG (reference sequence). There are 16 residues in the CDR3. After removal of 2 bases from V and 5 bases from J, the junction contained 11 bases not matched to a gene. The CDR3 reads CAWSPPRRLANNEQFF. CDR3 coding DNA: TGTGCCTGGAGTCCTCCCCGGAGACTAGCGAACAATGAGCAGTTCTTC. Full variable domain (missing parts from reference TRBV30 and TRBJ2-1): SQTIHQWPATLVQPVGSPLSLECTVEGTSNPNLYWYRQAAGRGLQLLFYSVGIGQISSEVPQNLSASRPQDRQFILSSKKLLLSDSGFYLCAWSPPRRLANNEQFFGPGTRLTVL.

This clone was detected once. The chain uses TRBV27 and TRBJ2-1, with 7 bases aligning to TRBD2. V shed 5 bases and J 4 bases; nucleotides not matched to a gene: 11. The CDR3 spans 16 residues. Germline assignment: CDR1 MNHEY and CDR2 SMNVEV (reference sequence). The CDR3 loop is CASSNPAGLPYNEQFF. The DNA for the CDR3 is TGTGCCAGCAGTAACCCAGCGGGACTTCCTTACAATGAGCAGTTCTTC.

The rearrangement joins TRBV5-6 to TRBJ1-5; maybe TRBD1 (6 bases). Trimming removed 4 bases from V and 3 bases from J, with 17 bases in between. The germline CDR1 and CDR2 sequences are SGHDT and YYEEEE. The CDR3 has 16 residues. In DNA form, the CDR3 reads TGTGCCAGCAGCACAGGGACATGGGGAACCAATCAGCCCCAGCATTTT. This encodes CASSTGTWGTNQPQHF.

The chain carries TRBV5-1 and TRBJ2-5, with D maybe TRBD1 (5 bases). The ends were cut back, 2 bases at V and 5 bases at J, with 16 bases in the middle. Germline loops: CDR1 SGHRS, CDR2 YFSETQ. The CDR3 runs to 15 residues. DNA of the CDR3: TGCGCCAGCAGCTTACAAAGTCAAGCAGGGGAGACCCAGTACTTC. Encoded protein: CASSLQSQAGETQYF.